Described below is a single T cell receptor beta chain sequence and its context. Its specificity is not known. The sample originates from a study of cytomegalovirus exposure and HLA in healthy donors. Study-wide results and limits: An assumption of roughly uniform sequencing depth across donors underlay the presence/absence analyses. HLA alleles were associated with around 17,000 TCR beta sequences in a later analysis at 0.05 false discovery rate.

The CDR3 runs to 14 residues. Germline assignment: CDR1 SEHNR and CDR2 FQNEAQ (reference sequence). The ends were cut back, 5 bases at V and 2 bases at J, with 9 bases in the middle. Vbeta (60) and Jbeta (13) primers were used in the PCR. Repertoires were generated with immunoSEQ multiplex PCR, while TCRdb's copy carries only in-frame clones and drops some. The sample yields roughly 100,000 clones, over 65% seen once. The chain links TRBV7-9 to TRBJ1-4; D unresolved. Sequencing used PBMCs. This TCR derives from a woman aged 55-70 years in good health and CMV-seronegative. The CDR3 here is CASSPEETNEKLFF. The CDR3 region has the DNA TGTGCCAGCAGCCCTGAGGAGACTAATGAAAAACTGTTTTTT.